These 9 T cell receptor beta chains share one sample of origin, sequenced in a study of Ad26.COV2.S vaccination and SARS-CoV-2 variants. The treatment denotes: approximately 18 received Ad26.COV2.S at low or high dose, single or two shots; about five received placebo; per-sample allocation not given. Samples were taken on day 63 after the first vaccine or placebo injection. Profiled with immunoSEQ multiplex PCR; TCRdb holds only in-frame clones, not every one. Here the sample spans hundreds of thousands of clones, less than 90% being singletons. The input for sequencing was peripheral blood, taken in a trial of Ad26.COV2.S vaccine versus placebo. All receptors come from a person between 18 and 59 years old who received the Ad26.COV2.S COVID-19 vaccine or a placebo.

The CDR3 coding sequence is TGTGCCAGCAGCCAGTCCTCCCCCAGTAGGACTAGCGGGAGGAATGAGCAGTTCTTC. Protein: CASSQSSPSRTSGRNEQFF. The V call is TRBV3-1 (or the pseudogene TRBV3-2), the J call TRBJ2-1; 14 positions match TRBD2. Germline V CDR1 and CDR2: LGHDT, YNNKEL (reference sequence). The length of the CDR3 is 19 residues. The V gene end was trimmed by 3 bases and the J gene end by 7 bases; junction bases not matched to a gene: 14.

V gene TRBV6-5 combines with J gene TRBJ1-2; tentatively, D is TRBD1 (6 bases). Looked up from germline, CDR1 is MNHEY and CDR2 is SVGAGI. This CDR3 spans 15 amino acids. V dropped 2 bases and J dropped 4 bases, with 14 bases sitting between them. The CDR3 loop reads CASSYGTTGSYGYTF. In nucleotides, the CDR3 is TGTGCCAGCAGTTACGGCACCACAGGGAGCTATGGCTACACCTTC.

The chain links TRBV7-8 to TRBJ2-7; D is unclear. The CDR3 runs 14 residues. Germline CDR1 is SGHVS and CDR2 is FQNEAQ. V dropped 4 bases and J dropped 2 bases, with 12 bases sitting between them. CDR3 DNA sequence: TGTGCCAGCAGCTACGACGGAATACCCTACGAGCAGTACTTC. The encoded protein is CASSYDGIPYEQYF.

The V and J genes are TRBV7-2 and TRBJ2-7, with 7 bases lining up with TRBD1. There are 15 residues in the CDR3. The ends lost 6 bases at V and 0 bases at J; junction bases unmatched: 8. Germline assignment: CDR1 SGHTA and CDR2 FQGNSA. CDR3 in DNA: TGTGCCAGCAGTTGGGACAGCCAATCCTCCTACGAGCAGTACTTC. Translating it yields CASSWDSQSSYEQYF.

V is TRBV7-8 and J is TRBJ2-1; no clear D. The V end lost 1 base, the J end lost 5 bases, and 6 bases lay between the germline ends. CDR1 is SGHVS and CDR2 is FQNEAQ in the germline V gene. CDR3 size: 13 residues. CDR3 nucleotide sequence: TGTGCCAGCAGCTTAGTAGTGGACAATGAGCAGTTCTTC. Its protein is CASSLVVDNEQFF.

The rearrangement links TRBV6-5 to TRBJ2-1; D perhaps matches TRBD2 (6 bases). Looked up from germline, CDR1 is MNHEY and CDR2 is SVGAGI. Trimming removed 7 bases at V and 1 base at J, with 8 bases between. This CDR3 is built from 13 residues. CDR3 in amino acids: CASTGLSYNEQFF. CDR3 DNA: TGTGCCAGCACGGGACTTTCCTACAATGAGCAGTTCTTC.

V and J are TRBV7-2 and TRBJ2-2, with 9 positions matching TRBD2. V lost 3 bases to trimming and J lost 5 bases; unmatched junction nucleotides: 10. The CDR3 contains 17 residues. Germline lookup yields CDR1 SGHTA and CDR2 FQGNSA. The DNA of the CDR3 is TGTGCCAGCAGCTTGTTGTCGTGGACTAGCGAGACCGGGGAGCTGTTTTTT. It translates to CASSLLSWTSETGELFF.

The chain recombines TRBV11-3 with TRBJ2-6; D not resolved. This CDR3 has 13 residues. Germline V gene lookup returns CDR1 SGHNT and CDR2 YENEEA. V was trimmed by 3 bases and J by 1 base, leaving 1 base between them. The CDR3 is CASSFSGANVLTF. In nucleotides, the CDR3 is TGTGCCAGCAGCTTTTCTGGGGCCAACGTCCTGACTTTC.

The chain uses TRBV6-2 or TRBV6-3 and TRBJ2-2, with D possibly TRBD1 on 6 matching bases. The CDR3 extends over 15 amino acids. Looked up from germline, CDR1 is MNHEY and CDR2 is SVGEGT. Trimming removed 6 bases from V and 6 bases from J, with 17 bases in between. CDR3 sequence reads: CASSLLGAVAGELFF. The CDR3 DNA is TGTGCCAGCAGCCTTCTGGGGGCAGTGGCCGGGGAGCTGTTTTTT.